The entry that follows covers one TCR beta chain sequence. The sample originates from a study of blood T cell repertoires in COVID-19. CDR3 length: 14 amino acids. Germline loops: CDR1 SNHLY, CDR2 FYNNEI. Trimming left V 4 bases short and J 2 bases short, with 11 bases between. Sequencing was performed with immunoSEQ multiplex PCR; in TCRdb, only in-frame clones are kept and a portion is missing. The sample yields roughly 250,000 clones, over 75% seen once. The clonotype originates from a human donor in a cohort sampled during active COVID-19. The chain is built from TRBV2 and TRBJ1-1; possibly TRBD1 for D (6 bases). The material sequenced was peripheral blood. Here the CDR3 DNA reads TGTGCCAGCAGTGGACAGGTCACCAACACTGAAGCTTTCTTT. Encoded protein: CASSGQVTNTEAFF.